These 18 T cell receptor beta chains originate from one sample sequenced in a study of neurological immune-mediated disorders. In TCRdb, the 5' RACE reads were re-called with MiXCR into one record per CDR3 protein. The sample contains roughly 71,000 distinct CDR3 sequences, less than 4% of which appear only once. What was sequenced was PBMCs. The source of these receptors is a man aged 25-45 years with multiple sclerosis.

This clonotype was counted many times. The chain employs TRBV12-3 or TRBV12-4 and TRBJ1-6; TRBD1 is a possible D gene (6 bases). V shed 3 bases and J shed 9 bases, with 15 bases lying between them. The CDR3 loop spans 15 amino acids. CDR3 nucleotides: TGTGCCAGCAGTTTTGTTTGGGGGGCCATTTCACCCCTCCACTTT. Translating it yields CASSFVWGAISPLHF.

Ten or more counts support this clonotype. The rearrangement uses TRBV18 and TRBJ2-1; 9 bases are shared with TRBD2. This CDR3 is built from 14 residues. CDR1 and CDR2 (germline): KGHSH, LQKENI. Unmatched junction bases numbered 4, after V lost 2 bases and J lost 8 bases. CDR3 sequence (DNA): TGTGCCAGCTCACCAAGGGCTAGCGGGGATGAGCAGTTCTTC. Translation: CASSPRASGDEQFF.

V and J are TRBV7-3 and TRBJ2-3, with 12 bases lining up with TRBD2. The CDR3 runs to 16 residues. After removal of 4 bases from V and 4 bases from J, the junction contained 6 bases not matched to a gene. Germline assignment: CDR1 SGHTA and CDR2 FQGTGA. DNA of the CDR3: TGTGCCAGCAGCTCCGGACTAGCGGGGATTTCAGATACGCAGTATTTT. This codes for CASSSGLAGISDTQYF. The full variable domain, in which reference TRBV7-3 and TRBJ2-3 provide the parts outside the CDR3, is GAGVSQTPSNKVTEKGKYVELRCDPISGHTALYWYRQSLGQGPEFLIYFQGTGAADDSGLPNDRFFAVRPEGSVSTLKIQRTERGDSAVYLCASSSGLAGISDTQYFGPGTRLTVL.

The chain uses TRBV15 and TRBJ2-2; D unresolved. CDR3 length: 15 residues. The V end was cut by 1 base, the J end by 2 bases, with 8 bases between. Germline V gene sequence: CDR1 LNHNV, CDR2 YYDKDF (reference sequence). In DNA, the CDR3 is TGTGCCACCAGCAGAGGCGGATCAAACACCGGGGAGCTGTTTTTT. Residues: CATSRGGSNTGELFF.

This clonotype has at least ten counts. V usage is TRBV6-5 and J usage is TRBJ1-4; a possible D gene is TRBD1 (5 bases). Trimming stripped 6 bases from V and 2 bases from J, with 16 bases between. The CDR3 runs 16 residues. CDR1 is MNHEY and CDR2 is SVGAGI in the germline V gene. The CDR3 loop reads CASSFRSQGTNEKLFF. CDR3 in DNA: TGTGCCAGCAGCTTTCGAAGTCAGGGCACTAATGAAAAACTGTTTTTT.

At least ten counts were recorded for this clonotype. The chain joins TRBV12-3 or TRBV12-4 to TRBJ2-3; TRBD1 matches at 9 bases. The CDR3 length is 15 residues. With V trimmed by 7 bases and J by 5 bases, 10 bases remained unmatched. CDR3 in amino acids: CASKLGTGKGDTQYF. As DNA, the CDR3 is TGTGCCAGCAAACTCGGGACAGGGAAGGGAGATACGCAGTATTTT.

This clonotype came up many times. The V gene is TRBV7-9, the J gene TRBJ1-1; D not resolved. V was cut by 8 bases and J by 2 bases, with 6 bases left in between. The CDR3 loop spans 11 amino acids. Germline V lookup: CDR1 SEHNR, CDR2 FQNEAQ (reference sequence). This CDR3 reads CASLFNTEAFF. Here the CDR3 DNA reads TGTGCCAGCCTATTTAACACTGAAGCTTTCTTT.

This clonotype came up many times. The rearrangement uses TRBV5-5 and TRBJ1-4, with D possibly TRBD1 on 5 matching bases. The CDR3 loop spans 16 amino acids. V lost 3 bases to trimming and J lost 5 bases, with 17 bases between them. Per germline, CDR1 SGHKS and CDR2 YYEKEE (reference sequence). CDR3 region: CASSWRRDQGNEKLFF. The CDR3 DNA is TGTGCCAGCAGCTGGCGCCGGGACCAGGGAAATGAAAAACTGTTTTTT.

This clonotype was found many times. The CDR3 region is CASSFGRTPYEQYF. For the CDR3, the DNA is TGTGCCAGCAGTTTCGGGAGGACACCCTACGAGCAGTACTTC. J is TRBJ2-7 and V is TRBV28; 7 bases are shared with TRBD2. Trimming removed 3 bases from V and 2 bases from J; junction bases left unmatched: 4. Germline V CDR1 and CDR2: MDHEN, SYDVKM. This CDR3 is built from 14 residues.

This clonotype was seen many times. This chain joins TRBV27 and TRBJ2-7, with TRBD1 identical over 12 bases. Germline V lookup: CDR1 MNHEY, CDR2 SMNVEV (reference sequence). This CDR3 has 16 residues. J was trimmed by 0 bases and V by 5 bases; bases with no gene match: 5. The CDR3 bases are TGTGCCAGCAGTCCGTTGGGACAGGGGGCCTCCTACGAGCAGTACTTC. This codes for CASSPLGQGASYEQYF.

V gene TRBV20-1 combines with J gene TRBJ2-7; D uncertain. Looked up from germline, CDR1 is DFQATT and CDR2 is SNEGSKA (reference sequence). CDR3 size: 13 residues. Trimming stripped 3 bases from V and 0 bases from J, with 9 bases between. CDR3 region: CSASKGFSYEQYF. As DNA, the CDR3 is TGCAGTGCTAGTAAAGGGTTCTCCTACGAGCAGTACTTC.

This clonotype was observed many times. The chain employs TRBV10-3 and TRBJ2-1; D is possibly TRBD1 (5 bases). The germline V gene has CDR1 ENHRY and CDR2 SYGVKD. The length of the CDR3 is 14 residues. Trimming shortened V by 3 bases and J by 4 bases, and 10 bases separated the two germline ends. CDR3: CAISDEDIYNEQFF. Written as DNA, the CDR3 is TGTGCCATCAGTGACGAGGACATATACAATGAGCAGTTCTTC.

The V call is TRBV5-1, the J call TRBJ1-3, with 9 bases lining up with TRBD1. Germline CDR1 is SGHRS and CDR2 is YFSETQ. The CDR3 loop spans 16 amino acids. After removal of 3 bases from V and 1 base from J, the junction contained 5 bases not matched to a gene. The CDR3 DNA follows: TGCGCCAGCAGCTGGGACAGGGCCCTTTCTGGAAACACCATATATTTT. It encodes CASSWDRALSGNTIYF.

The sample holds many counts of this clonotype. The chain links TRBV27 to TRBJ2-7; 7 bases are shared with TRBD1. The CDR3 covers 15 residues. Trimming took 4 bases from V and 4 from J; bases not matched to a gene: 10. Germline CDR1 MNHEY, CDR2 SMNVEV (reference sequence). The CDR3 DNA reads as TGTGCCAGCAGTTCGGAGACAGGGCCCTTTTACGAGCAGTACTTC. Protein product: CASSSETGPFYEQYF.

This clonotype was recorded at least ten times. This chain joins TRBV27 and TRBJ2-5; D may correspond to TRBD1 or TRBD2 (5 bases each). Germline values: CDR1 MNHEY, CDR2 SMNVEV (reference sequence). The CDR3 extends over 11 amino acids. Trimming cost V 11 bases and J 4 bases, with 11 bases left between them. CDR3 DNA sequence: TGTGCCGGACGGGGACGAGAGACCCAGTACTTC. As protein: CAGRGRETQYF.

In its sample, this clonotype was seen many times. The chain employs TRBV19 and TRBJ1-2; D gene uncertain. Germline CDR1 and CDR2: LNHDA and SQIVND (reference sequence). V lost 5 bases, J lost 5 bases, and 9 bases lay in between. The CDR3 is made up of 12 amino acids. CDR3 in amino acids: CASSQRSYGYTF. DNA of the CDR3: TGTGCCAGTAGTCAGCGGAGTTATGGCTACACCTTC.

This chain links TRBV13 with TRBJ1-2; 10 bases fit TRBD1. Germline trimming cut 3 bases from V and 4 bases from J; bases unmatched to any gene: 5. CDR3 length equals 15 residues. Germline V gives CDR1 PRHDT, CDR2 FYEKMQ (reference sequence). CDR3 amino acids: CASSFRDRGGYGYTF. The CDR3 bases are TGTGCCAGCAGCTTCCGGGACAGGGGTGGCTATGGCTACACCTTC.

In its sample, this clonotype was seen many times. The chain joins TRBV6-1 to TRBJ2-3, with no clear D. V gave up 4 bases and J gave up 1 base, with 9 bases separating them. Germline V lookup: CDR1 MNHNS, CDR2 SASEGT. The CDR3 runs 14 residues. CDR3 region: CASSGQGGTDTQYF. In nucleotides, the CDR3 is TGTGCCAGCAGTGGACAAGGTGGCACAGATACGCAGTATTTT.